The T cell receptor beta chain described here comes from a study of response to subunit inactivated influenza vaccine. The CDR3 contains 12 residues. V was pared by 0 bases and J by 2 bases, with 1 base between. CDR1 is MNHEY and CDR2 is SVGAGI in the germline V gene. This clonotype has just a few counts. From the RT-PCR reads, TCRdb called clonotypes with MiXCR, one entry per CDR3 protein. The data show roughly 460,000 distinct CDR3 sequences, about 10% seen once. The source is a man aged 50 to 60 who received an inactivated influenza vaccine. Sample: PBMCs from blood, taken roughly 46 days after vaccination. This chain uses TRBV6-5 with TRBJ1-1, with D uncertain. The CDR3 DNA reads as TGTGCCAGCAGTTACTCTAACACTGAAGCTTTCTTT. The encoded protein is CASSYSNTEAFF.